The entry that follows covers one T cell receptor (beta chain) sequence. This clonotype was seen once. No antigen is known for it. The record has no base qualities; no much larger clone is one base away. One read is thin evidence. Trimming costs V 0 bases and J 0 bases, and their ends lie 8 bases apart. Reading the germline V gene gives CDR1 KGHSH and CDR2 LQKENI. Counted from cysteine to phenylalanine, this CDR3 has 16 amino acids. Only CDR3 DNA remains: 48 bases, in frame from the first base. RNA was extracted with the RNeasy kit and about 0.5 to 1 ug was reverse transcribed using random hexamers. TCR beta CDR3 regions were amplified with the immunoSEQ multiplex PCR assay covering 54 Vbeta and 13 Jbeta segments. PCR amplification bias was corrected by using a synthetic template baseline for primer optimization and computational correction. The authors' pipeline ran thus. Reads were assigned to V, D and J genes according to IMGT and analyzed in immunoSEQ Analyzer, with only productive sequences retained. To calculate clonality, Shannon entropy was normalized by log2 of the number of productive unique sequences and then subtracted from one. For each patient and control, public and private clones were evaluated among the 100 most prevalent clones. Susac-specific clones were defined as absent from healthy and MS cohorts, approximately 1,000 published viral clones and other ImmuneACCESS disease sequences. TCRdb's own reprocessing of the public reads used fastp at Q25 and MiXCR and kept productive beta chains. Each entry merges the rows of one CDR3 protein and shows their most common DNA and genes. The authors' filters were not applied to this entry. The sample table lists more than 85,000 distinct CDR3 sequences, around 95% of them with a count of one. The ten largest clones add up to roughly 0.096% of the sample.

The data originate from a study of CD8 T cells in Susac syndrome (dated by TCRdb to the late 2010s). With regard to the full study: Repertoire sequencing was used to test whether CD8+ T cell activation and differentiation in Susac syndrome was antigen driven. Findings and caveats that apply to the study as a whole: The study acknowledged that relatively few individuals were included in the TCR sequencing and HLA analysis.

Peripheral blood CD8+ and CD4+ T cells from healthy donors, Susac syndrome patients and multiple sclerosis patients were profiled using high-throughput TCR beta sequencing. The healthy donors served as controls matched for age and sex. Bulk CD8+ and CD4+ T cells were purified magnetically by negative isolation, whereas CD8+ TEMRA cells were enriched by FACS. Blood was collected in EDTA tubes and processed within 24 hours, with PBMCs isolated through density gradient centrifugation. PBMCs intended for TCR sequencing were cryopreserved in liquid nitrogen and were subsequently thawed in a 37 degrees C water bath. The sorted or isolated CD4+, CD8+ and CD8+ TEMRA cells had a purity of 90% or higher.

The clonotype comes from a human donor in good health. The V gene is TRBV18 and the J gene is TRBJ2-2; there is no confident call for the D gene. Sequenced: CD4+ T cells from PBMCs. Here the CDR3 is given as CASSPPGLPNTGELFF. The bases read TGTGCCAGCTCACCACCGGGATTACCGAACACCGGGGAGCTGTTTTTT.